The 20 T cell receptor beta chains below were found in one sample sequenced in a study of blood T cell repertoires in COVID-19. Profiling relied on immunoSEQ multiplex PCR, and the TCRdb table lists in-frame clones only, not all of them. The profile shows almost 300,000 clones, around 86% of them singletons. Sequences were obtained from peripheral blood. The receptors come from a man between 65 and 85 years old with acute or convalescent COVID-19.

The chain couples TRBV19 to TRBJ1-1, with 8 bases lining up with TRBD1. This CDR3 spans 14 amino acids. J gave up 5 bases and V 6 bases, and 8 bases lay outside the gene matches. Germline V lookup: CDR1 LNHDA, CDR2 SQIVND (reference sequence). The CDR3 sequence: CASSMGRGQTEAFF. The DNA for the CDR3 is TGTGCCAGTAGCATGGGCAGGGGGCAGACTGAAGCTTTCTTT.

The V call is TRBV4-1, the J call TRBJ2-5; 10 nucleotides match TRBD1. Germline-derived CDR1 and CDR2 are MGHRA and YSYEKL. This CDR3 is built from 15 residues. The V segment lost 1 base and the J segment 4 bases; nucleotides outside the gene matches: 3. In DNA, the CDR3 is TGCGCCAGCAGCCAAGGTGGGACAGGGGTAGAGACCCAGTACTTC. As protein: CASSQGGTGVETQYF.

This clone was seen a handful of times. V and J are TRBV20-1 and TRBJ2-1; D unclear. Germline lookup yields CDR1 DFQATT and CDR2 SNEGSKA (reference sequence). The CDR3 has 15 residues. Trimming removed 3 bases at V and 0 bases at J, with 12 bases between. CDR3 amino acids: CSASSWSSSYNEQFF. CDR3 bases: TGCAGTGCTAGTTCGTGGAGCAGCTCCTACAATGAGCAGTTCTTC.

DNA of the CDR3: TGTGCCAGCAGGGACTTCCGGGTAGCCTATAATTCACCCCTCCACTTT. Amino acid sequence: CASRDFRVAYNSPLHF. The chain recombines TRBV28 with TRBJ1-6; no firm D call. CDR3 length: 16 residues. Germline-derived CDR1 and CDR2 are MDHEN and SYDVKM. Trimming pared 6 bases from V and 2 bases from J, leaving 14 bases between.

The chain carries TRBV28 and TRBJ2-7, with 7 nucleotides matching TRBD2. The CDR3 is 16 residues long. Per the germline V gene, CDR1 is MDHEN and CDR2 is SYDVKM. Losses at the gene ends were 2 bases for V and 7 bases for J; bases not matched to a gene: 14. CDR3 protein: CASSLAGGRDRGEQYF. The CDR3 DNA reads TGTGCCAGCAGTTTAGCCGGTGGGAGGGATCGAGGGGAGCAGTACTTC.

This rearrangement joins TRBV4-2 to TRBJ1-6; a weak D match, TRBD1 (5 bases). Germline V lookup: CDR1 LGHNA, CDR2 YNFKEQ. The CDR3 spans 16 residues. V lost 0 bases to trimming and J lost 10 bases, with 16 bases between them. The CDR3 DNA reads TGTGCCAGCAGCCAAGATGTGGGCAGGGTTGGATCACCCCTCCACTTT. Protein product: CASSQDVGRVGSPLHF.

The genes are TRBV28 and TRBJ1-2; D not resolved. CDR3 size: 13 residues. The V gene's germline CDR1 is MDHEN and CDR2 SYDVKM. V was clipped by 6 bases and J by 4 bases, with 12 bases between them. CDR3 sequence (DNA): TGTGCCAGCAGCGAACAGCCCTCCTATGGCTACACCTTC. This gives the protein CASSEQPSYGYTF.

V usage is TRBV18 and J usage is TRBJ2-7; 8 bases agree with TRBD2. There are 15 residues in the CDR3. The germline V gene encodes CDR1 KGHSH and CDR2 LQKENI. With 2 bases clipped from V and 4 bases from J, the junction kept 7 bases outside the gene matches. The DNA for the CDR3 is TGTGCCAGCTCACCAAGGGTAGCGGGAACATACGAGCAGTACTTC. It translates to CASSPRVAGTYEQYF.

The V call is TRBV10-1, the J call TRBJ2-3; 7 nucleotides align to TRBD2. The V gene end was trimmed by 8 bases and the J gene end by 1 base; junction bases not matched to a gene: 9. The CDR3 consists of 15 residues. Germline V lookup: CDR1 WNHNN, CDR2 SYGVQD (reference sequence). The CDR3 nucleotides read TGCGCCAGCGGGGAGCGGGGCAGGGGCACAGATACGCAGTATTTT. Translating gives CASGERGRGTDTQYF.

This rearrangement joins TRBV4-1 to TRBJ2-7; 7 bases agree with TRBD1. V was clipped by 3 bases and J by 6 bases; unmatched bases: 11. The CDR3 length is 15 residues. Germline lookup yields CDR1 MGHRA and CDR2 YSYEKL. CDR3 amino acids: CASSQQQGLPLEQYF. The CDR3 DNA follows: TGCGCCAGCAGCCAGCAACAGGGGTTACCTCTCGAGCAGTACTTC.

The genes are TRBV6-5 and TRBJ2-7; 11 positions match TRBD1. V lost 6 bases to trimming and J lost 3 bases; unmatched junction nucleotides: 4. This CDR3 region has 14 residues. CDR1 is MNHEY, CDR2 SVGAGI, per germline. Here the CDR3 reads CASSWTGGIYEQYF. The DNA of the CDR3 is TGTGCCAGCAGCTGGACAGGGGGCATCTACGAGCAGTACTTC.

CDR3 sequence reads: CASSLEVTKAFF. In DNA form, the CDR3 reads TGTGCCAGCAGCTTAGAGGTGACAAAAGCTTTCTTT. This chain joins TRBV7-2 and TRBJ1-1; no definite D call. CDR1 is SGHTA, CDR2 FQGNSA, per germline. There are 12 residues in the CDR3. Trimming left V 1 base short and J 9 bases short, with 9 bases between.

Of note for this clone: The junction does not match germline at one end; this may be a read error. The chain employs TRBV6-5 and TRBJ1-2; 10 bases map to TRBD1. This CDR3 spans 15 amino acids. Looked up from germline, CDR1 is MNHEY and CDR2 is SVGAGI. CDR3 sequence reads: CASSNSGTGEQGYTF. The CDR3 coding sequence is TGTGCCAGCAGTAACTCCGGGACAGGGGAACAAGGCTACACCTTC.

This clone appeared a single time. The V call is TRBV6-1, the J call TRBJ2-5; D not certain. This CDR3 is 15 amino acids long. CDR1 is MNHNS, CDR2 SASEGT, per germline. V gave up 2 bases and J gave up 2 bases, with 12 bases separating them. CDR3 sequence: CASSEQQTLQETQYF. The CDR3 region has the DNA TGTGCCAGCAGTGAACAACAAACACTACAAGAGACCCAGTACTTC.

The chain combines TRBV2 with TRBJ2-7; D is possibly TRBD1 (6 bases). This CDR3 contains 13 residues. CDR1 SNHLY and CDR2 FYNNEI come from the germline V gene. V lost 8 bases and J lost 6, with 17 bases in between. CDR3 amino acids: CASGPHQGSEQYF. The CDR3 DNA sequence: TGTGCCAGCGGGCCCCATCAGGGGTCCGAGCAGTACTTC.

J is TRBJ1-2 and V is TRBV25-1, with no clear D. The CDR3 runs 14 residues. V lost 3 bases, J lost 7 bases, and 15 bases lay in between. Germline V gene lookup returns CDR1 MGHDK and CDR2 SYGVNS. The CDR3 sequence: CASSDTGFARGYTF. In DNA, the CDR3 is TGTGCCAGCAGTGATACGGGGTTCGCGCGTGGCTACACCTTC.

The chain recombines TRBV28 with TRBJ1-2; TRBD1 matches at 9 bases. CDR1 MDHEN and CDR2 SYDVKM come from the germline V gene. This CDR3 region has 15 residues. Unmatched junction bases numbered 3, after V lost 2 bases and J lost 2 bases. The CDR3 here is CASSLGQGRNYGYTF. Here the CDR3 DNA reads TGTGCCAGCAGTTTAGGACAGGGGAGAAACTATGGCTACACCTTC.

V is TRBV4-3 and J is TRBJ1-5; D remains ambiguous. The CDR3 is made up of 17 amino acids. Germline loops: CDR1 LGHNA, CDR2 YSLEER. V was clipped by 0 bases and J by 4 bases, with 16 bases between them. The CDR3 loop reads CASSQDRWAGFNQPQHF. CDR3 DNA sequence: TGCGCCAGCAGCCAAGATCGTTGGGCAGGTTTTAATCAGCCCCAGCATTTT.

The rearrangement uses TRBV20-1 and TRBJ2-3; the match to TRBD2 covers 8 bases. V shed 3 bases, J shed 6 bases, and the junction held 11 bases outside the gene matches. CDR1 DFQATT and CDR2 SNEGSKA come from the germline V gene (reference sequence). The CDR3 totals 15 residues. The CDR3 DNA is TGCAGTGCTAGTGTTCTAGCGGGTGTATCCGATACGCAGTATTTT. Its protein product is CSASVLAGVSDTQYF.

The chain links TRBV6-2 or TRBV6-3 to TRBJ1-3; D is unresolved. CDR3 length equals 15 residues. Germline CDR1 reads MNHEY; CDR2 reads SVGEGT. The V and J ends lost 6 bases and 2 bases respectively, with 14 bases between them. The CDR3 is CASSSQVLTGNTIYF. The CDR3 coding sequence is TGTGCCAGCAGCTCGCAGGTTTTAACTGGAAACACCATATATTTT.